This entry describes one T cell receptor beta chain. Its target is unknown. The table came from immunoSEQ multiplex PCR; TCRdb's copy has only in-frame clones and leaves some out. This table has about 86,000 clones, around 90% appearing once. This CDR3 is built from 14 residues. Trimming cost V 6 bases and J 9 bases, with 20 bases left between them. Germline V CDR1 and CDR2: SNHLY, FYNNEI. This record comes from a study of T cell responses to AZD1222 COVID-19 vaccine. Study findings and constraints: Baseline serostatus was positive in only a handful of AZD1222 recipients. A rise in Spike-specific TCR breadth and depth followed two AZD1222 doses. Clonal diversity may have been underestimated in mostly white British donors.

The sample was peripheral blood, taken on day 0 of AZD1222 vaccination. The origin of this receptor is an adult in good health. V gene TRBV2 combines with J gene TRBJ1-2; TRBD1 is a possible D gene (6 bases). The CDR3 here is CASSYKGQSARYTF. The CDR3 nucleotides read TGTGCCAGCAGCTATAAGGGACAAAGCGCCCGCTACACCTTC.